This T cell receptor (beta chain) appears in the sequencing data of a study of blood T cell repertoires in COVID-19. Whole-study context: Collection of acute and convalescent COVID-19 samples took place in the United States, Italy and Spain. Nucleic acid was either cDNA or gDNA, and it came from T cells, B-cell-depleted T cells, or PBMCs.

This clone has a single count. In germline, CDR1 is KGHDR, CDR2 SFDVKD. The CDR3 spans 16 residues. Trimming stripped 6 bases from V and 8 bases from J, with 24 bases between. Original handling: Reference gene primer amplification gave nucleated cell count estimates. The data were produced by immunoSEQ multiplex PCR, yet TCRdb's version contains in-frame clones alone and is incomplete. That table is the source of V, J and clone size, and D and trimming were worked out from the DNA. The data contain 90,000 to 120,000 clones, roughly 90% of them singletons. This receptor was taken from a man aged 55 to 70 with acute or convalescent COVID-19. The gene calls are TRBV24-1 and TRBJ1-2; D is possibly TRBD1 (6 bases). Sequencing input: peripheral blood. Here the CDR3 DNA reads TGTGCCACCAGTCCCGGAGTCATACAGGGAGTACGGGGCTACACCTTC. Protein product: CATSPGVIQGVRGYTF.